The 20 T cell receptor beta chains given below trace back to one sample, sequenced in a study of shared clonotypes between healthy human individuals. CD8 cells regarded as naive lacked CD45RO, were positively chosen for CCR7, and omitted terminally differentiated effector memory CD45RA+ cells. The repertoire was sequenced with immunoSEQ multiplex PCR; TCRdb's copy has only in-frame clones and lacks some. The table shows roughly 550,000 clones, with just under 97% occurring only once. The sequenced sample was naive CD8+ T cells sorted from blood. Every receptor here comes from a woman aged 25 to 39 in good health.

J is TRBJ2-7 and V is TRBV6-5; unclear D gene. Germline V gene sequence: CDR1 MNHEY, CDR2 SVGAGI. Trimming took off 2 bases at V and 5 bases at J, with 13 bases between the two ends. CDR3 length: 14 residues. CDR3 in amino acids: CASSYRSTTHEQYF. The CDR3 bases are TGTGCCAGCAGTTACAGATCGACGACCCACGAGCAGTACTTC.

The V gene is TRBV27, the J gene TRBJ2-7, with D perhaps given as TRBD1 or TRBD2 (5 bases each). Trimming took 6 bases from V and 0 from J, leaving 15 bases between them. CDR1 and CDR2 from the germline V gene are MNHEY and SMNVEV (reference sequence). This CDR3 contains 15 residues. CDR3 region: CASRPGTSSSYEQYF. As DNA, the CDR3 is TGTGCCAGCAGGCCCGGGACCTCTTCCTCCTACGAGCAGTACTTC.

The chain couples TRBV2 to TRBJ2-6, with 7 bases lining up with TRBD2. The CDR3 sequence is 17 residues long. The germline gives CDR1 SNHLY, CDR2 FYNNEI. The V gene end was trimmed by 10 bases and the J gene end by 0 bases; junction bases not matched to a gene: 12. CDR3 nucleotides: TGTGCCACCTCCTGGGGAGGGAGGCCCTCTGGGGCCAACGTCCTGACTTTC. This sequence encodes CATSWGGRPSGANVLTF.

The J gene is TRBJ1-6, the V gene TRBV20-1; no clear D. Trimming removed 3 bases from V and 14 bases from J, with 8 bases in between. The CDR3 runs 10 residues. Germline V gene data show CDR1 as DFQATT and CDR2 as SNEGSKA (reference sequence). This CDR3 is CSASFGALHF. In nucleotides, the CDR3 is TGCAGTGCTAGCTTCGGCGCCCTCCACTTT.

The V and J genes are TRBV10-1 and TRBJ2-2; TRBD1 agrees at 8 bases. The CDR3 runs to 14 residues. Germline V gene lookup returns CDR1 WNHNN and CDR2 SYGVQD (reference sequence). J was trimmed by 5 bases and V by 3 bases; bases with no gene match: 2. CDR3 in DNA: TGCGCCAGCAGTGATACAGGGGGTACCGGGGAGCTGTTTTTT. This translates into CASSDTGGTGELFF.

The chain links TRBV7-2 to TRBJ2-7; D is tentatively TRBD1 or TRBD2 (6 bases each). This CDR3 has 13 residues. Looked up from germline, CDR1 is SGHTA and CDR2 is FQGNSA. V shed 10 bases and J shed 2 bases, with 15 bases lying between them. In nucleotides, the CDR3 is TGTGCCACTGGTTGGGGGGCGGCCTACGAGCAGTACTTC. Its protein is CATGWGAAYEQYF.

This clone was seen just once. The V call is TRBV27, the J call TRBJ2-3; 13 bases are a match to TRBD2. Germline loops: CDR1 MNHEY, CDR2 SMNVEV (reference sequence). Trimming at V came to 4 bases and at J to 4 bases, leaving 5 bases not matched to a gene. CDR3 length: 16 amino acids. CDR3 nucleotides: TGTGCCAGCAGTTCCCGGACTAGCGGGAGCCCAGATACGCAGTATTTT. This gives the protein CASSSRTSGSPDTQYF.

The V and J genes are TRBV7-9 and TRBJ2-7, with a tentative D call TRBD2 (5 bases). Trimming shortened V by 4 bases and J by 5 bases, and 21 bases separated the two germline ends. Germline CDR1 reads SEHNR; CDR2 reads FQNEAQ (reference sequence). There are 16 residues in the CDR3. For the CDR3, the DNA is TGTGCCAGCAGCTCGACCTGGGGAGCGGAGGCCCACGAGCAGTACTTC. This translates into CASSSTWGAEAHEQYF.

The CDR3 here is CASRELTPTRPNTEAFF. The DNA of the CDR3 is TGTGCCAGCAGAGAGTTGACACCCACTCGACCGAACACTGAAGCTTTCTTT. This chain uses TRBV28 with TRBJ1-1; D ambiguous. The germline gives CDR1 MDHEN, CDR2 SYDVKM. Trimming removed 6 bases at V and 1 base at J, with 21 bases between. The CDR3 has 17 residues.

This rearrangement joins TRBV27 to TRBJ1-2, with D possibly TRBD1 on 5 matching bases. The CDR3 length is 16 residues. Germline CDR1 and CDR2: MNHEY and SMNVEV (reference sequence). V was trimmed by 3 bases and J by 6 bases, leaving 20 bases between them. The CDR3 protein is CASSFWGVPLPHGYTF. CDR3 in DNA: TGTGCCAGCAGTTTCTGGGGCGTCCCCCTTCCCCATGGCTACACCTTC.

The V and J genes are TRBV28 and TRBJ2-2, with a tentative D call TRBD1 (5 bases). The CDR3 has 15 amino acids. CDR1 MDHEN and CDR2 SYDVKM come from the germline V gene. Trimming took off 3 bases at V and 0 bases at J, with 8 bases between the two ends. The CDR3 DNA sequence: TGTGCCAGCAGTTTGAGACAGACGAACACCGGGGAGCTGTTTTTT. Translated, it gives CASSLRQTNTGELFF.

CDR3 loop: CASDPTPGLLNNSNQPQHF. The CDR3 DNA reads TGTGCCAGCGACCCCACCCCGGGACTGCTAAATAATAGCAATCAGCCCCAGCATTTT. The chain combines TRBV28 with TRBJ1-5; possible D gene TRBD1, 5 bases. V gave up 8 bases and J gave up 0 bases, with 26 bases separating them. The CDR3 totals 19 residues. Looked up from germline, CDR1 is MDHEN and CDR2 is SYDVKM.

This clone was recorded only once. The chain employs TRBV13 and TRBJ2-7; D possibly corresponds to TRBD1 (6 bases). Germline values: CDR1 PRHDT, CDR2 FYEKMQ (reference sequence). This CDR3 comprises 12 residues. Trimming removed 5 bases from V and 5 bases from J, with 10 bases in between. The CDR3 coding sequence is TGTGCCAGCAGCGCACAGGGAAACGAGCAGTACTTC. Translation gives CASSAQGNEQYF.

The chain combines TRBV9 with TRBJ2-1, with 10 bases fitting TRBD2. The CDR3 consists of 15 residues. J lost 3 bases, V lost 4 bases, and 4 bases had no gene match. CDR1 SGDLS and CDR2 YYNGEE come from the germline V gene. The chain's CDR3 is CASSPGLANYNEQFF. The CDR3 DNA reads TGTGCCAGCAGCCCGGGACTAGCGAACTACAATGAGCAGTTCTTC.

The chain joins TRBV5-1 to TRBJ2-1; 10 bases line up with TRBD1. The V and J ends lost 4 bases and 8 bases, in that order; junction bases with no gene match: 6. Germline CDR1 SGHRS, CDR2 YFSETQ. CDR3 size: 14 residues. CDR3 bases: TGCGCCAGCAGCCCCCGGGACAGGGGCCATGAGCAGTTCTTC. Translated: CASSPRDRGHEQFF.

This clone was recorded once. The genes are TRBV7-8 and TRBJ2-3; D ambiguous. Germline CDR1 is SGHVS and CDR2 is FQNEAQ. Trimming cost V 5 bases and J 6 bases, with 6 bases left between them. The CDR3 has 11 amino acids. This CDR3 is CASSNLDTQYF. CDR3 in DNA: TGTGCCAGCAGCAACTTGGATACGCAGTATTTT.

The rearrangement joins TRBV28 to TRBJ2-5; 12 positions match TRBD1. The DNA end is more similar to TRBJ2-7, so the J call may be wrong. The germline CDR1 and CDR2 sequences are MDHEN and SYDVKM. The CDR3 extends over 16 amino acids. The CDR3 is CASSLVGTGGYYEQYF. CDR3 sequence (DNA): TGTGCCAGCAGTTTGGTGGGGACAGGGGGCTACTACGAGCAGTACTTC.

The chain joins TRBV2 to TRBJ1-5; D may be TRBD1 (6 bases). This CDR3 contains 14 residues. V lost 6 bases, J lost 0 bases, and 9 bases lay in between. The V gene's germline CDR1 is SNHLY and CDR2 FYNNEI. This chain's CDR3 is CASREQGSNQPQHF. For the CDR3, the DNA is TGTGCCAGCAGAGAACAGGGTAGCAATCAGCCCCAGCATTTT.

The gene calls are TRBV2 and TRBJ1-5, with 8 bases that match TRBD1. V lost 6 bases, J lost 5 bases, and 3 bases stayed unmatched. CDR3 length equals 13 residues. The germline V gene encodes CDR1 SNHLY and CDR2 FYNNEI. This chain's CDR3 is CASSATGDQPQHF. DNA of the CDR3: TGTGCCAGCAGCGCGACAGGGGATCAGCCCCAGCATTTT.

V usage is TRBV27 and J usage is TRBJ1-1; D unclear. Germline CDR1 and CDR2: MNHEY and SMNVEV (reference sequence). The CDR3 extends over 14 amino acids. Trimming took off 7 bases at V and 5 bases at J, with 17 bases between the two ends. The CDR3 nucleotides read TGTGCCAGCACCCTATCCGGTGGAAGAACTGAAGCTTTCTTT. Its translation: CASTLSGGRTEAFF.